This T cell receptor (beta chain) was profiled in a study of T cells in Graves' hyperthyroidism and ophthalmopathy. Study-wide context: Blood from the periphery was taken at initial diagnosis, before any treatment.

With V trimmed by 6 bases and J by 5 bases, 7 bases remained unmatched. The CDR3 covers 14 residues. Germline-derived CDR1 and CDR2 are MNHEY and SMNVEV (reference sequence). From RNA transcripts, TCR beta CDR3 regions were amplified. TCR CDR3 underwent first-round RT-PCR with the HTBI primer set. TCRdb independently ran MiXCR on the multiplex PCR reads; one entry per CDR3 protein. Here the sample spans over 500,000 distinct CDR3 sequences, approximately 14% being singletons. This clonotype was recorded at least ten times. The origin of this receptor is a woman aged 40-49 years with Graves' hyperthyroidism. Sequencing was done on a sample of blood. This chain uses TRBV27 with TRBJ2-7, with 10 bases fitting TRBD1. This CDR3 reads CASRTGTGVDEQYF. The CDR3 DNA reads as TGTGCCAGCAGAACCGGGACAGGGGTCGACGAGCAGTACTTC.